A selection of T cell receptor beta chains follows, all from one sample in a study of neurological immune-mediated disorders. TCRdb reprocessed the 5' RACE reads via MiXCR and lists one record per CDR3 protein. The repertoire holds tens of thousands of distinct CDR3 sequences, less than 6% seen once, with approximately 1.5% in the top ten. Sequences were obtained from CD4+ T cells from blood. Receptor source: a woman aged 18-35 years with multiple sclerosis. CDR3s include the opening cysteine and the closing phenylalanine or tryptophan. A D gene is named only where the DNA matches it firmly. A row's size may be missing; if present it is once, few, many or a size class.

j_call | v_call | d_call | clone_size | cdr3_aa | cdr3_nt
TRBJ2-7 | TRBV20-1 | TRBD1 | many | CSARPTGQGRYEQYF | TGCAGTGCTAGACCTACAGGACAGGGCCGCTACGAGCAGTACTTC
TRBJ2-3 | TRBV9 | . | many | CASSVAGRADTQYF | TGTGCCAGCAGCGTAGCAGGTCGCGCAGATACGCAGTATTTT
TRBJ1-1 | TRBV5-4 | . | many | CASSFGERGWGTEAFF | TGTGCCAGCAGCTTTGGGGAACGAGGTTGGGGCACTGAAGCTTTCTTT
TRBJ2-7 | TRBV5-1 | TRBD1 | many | CASSSDRGPSYEQYF | TGCGCCAGCAGTTCTGACAGGGGGCCTTCCTACGAGCAGTACTTC
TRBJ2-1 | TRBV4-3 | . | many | CASSQDNRQNNEQFF | TGCGCCAGCAGCCAAGATAATAGGCAAAACAATGAGCAGTTCTTC
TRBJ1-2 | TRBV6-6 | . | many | CASSYPGFITNYGYTF | TGTGCCAGCAGTTACCCAGGGTTTATCACTAACTATGGCTACACCTTC
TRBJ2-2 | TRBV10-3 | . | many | CAITDFLFAPGELFF | TGTGCCATCACTGACTTTTTGTTCGCTCCCGGGGAGCTGTTTTTT
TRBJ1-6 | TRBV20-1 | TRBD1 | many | CSARYRTGNFEYNSPLHF | TGCAGTGCTAGGTATAGGACAGGGAATTTTGAGTATAATTCACCCCTCCACTTT
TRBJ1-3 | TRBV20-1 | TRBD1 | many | CSARVRDRGIGNTIYF | TGCAGTGCTAGAGTCCGGGACAGGGGAATCGGAAACACCATATATTTT
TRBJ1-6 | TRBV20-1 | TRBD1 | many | CSARDVVTGGNYNSPLHF | TGCAGTGCTAGAGATGTAGTGACAGGGGGTAACTATAATTCACCCCTCCACTTT
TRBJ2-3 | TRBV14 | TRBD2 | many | CASSHRTTSGSRTDTQYF | TGTGCCAGCAGCCACCGAACTACTAGCGGGAGTAGAACAGATACGCAGTATTTT
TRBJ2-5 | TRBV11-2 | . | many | CASSYAISGQETQYF | TGTGCCAGCAGCTACGCCATTAGCGGCCAAGAGACCCAGTACTTC
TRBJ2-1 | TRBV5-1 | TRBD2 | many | CASSLGRLAGPSSYNEQFF | TGCGCCAGCAGCTTGGGGAGACTAGCGGGACCGAGCTCCTACAATGAGCAGTTCTTC
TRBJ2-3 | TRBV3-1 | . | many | CASSQGADTQYF | TGTGCCAGCAGCCAAGGGGCAGATACGCAGTATTTT
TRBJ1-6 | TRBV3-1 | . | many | CASSQGRGSPLHF | TGTGCCAGCAGCCAAGGCCGGGGTTCACCCCTCCACTTT
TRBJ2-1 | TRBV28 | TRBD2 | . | CASSHSSGTGEQFF | TGTGCCAGCAGTCATTCTAGCGGGACTGGAGAGCAGTTCTTC
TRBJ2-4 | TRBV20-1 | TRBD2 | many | CSARTGGAKNIQYF | TGCAGTGCTAGAACGGGGGGGGCCAAAAACATTCAGTACTTC
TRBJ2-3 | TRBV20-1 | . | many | CSARLAPGTQYF | TGCAGTGCTAGACTTGCCCCTGGTACGCAGTATTTT
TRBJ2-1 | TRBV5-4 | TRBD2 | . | CASSPSGTSGGKFLF | TGTGCCAGCAGCCCTTCGGGGACTAGCGGGGGCAAGTTTCTCTTC
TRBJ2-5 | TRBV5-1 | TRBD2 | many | CASSTGRGGRLQETQYF | TGCGCCAGCAGCACCGGGAGGGGGGGGAGACTCCAAGAGACCCAGTACTTC
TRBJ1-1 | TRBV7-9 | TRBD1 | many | CASSTGQGLVAEAFF | TGTGCCAGCAGCACCGGACAGGGACTAGTCGCTGAAGCTTTCTTT
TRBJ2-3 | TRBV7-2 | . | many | CASSHPGTRNTDTQYF | TGTGCCAGCAGCCATCCCGGGACACGGAACACAGATACGCAGTATTTT
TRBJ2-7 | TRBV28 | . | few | CASSSPFAGETSYEQYF | TGTGCCAGCAGTTCACCCTTTGCGGGCGAGACCTCCTACGAGCAGTACTTC
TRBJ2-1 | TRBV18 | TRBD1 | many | CASSFREDRGEQFF | TGTGCCAGCTCGTTCCGCGAGGACAGGGGTGAGCAGTTCTTC
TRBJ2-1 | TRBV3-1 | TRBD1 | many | CASSRGTGQFF | TGTGCCAGCAGCCGAGGGACAGGGCAGTTCTTC
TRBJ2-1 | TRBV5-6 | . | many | CASSALPWDEQFF | TGTGCCAGCAGCGCGCTTCCATGGGATGAGCAGTTCTTC
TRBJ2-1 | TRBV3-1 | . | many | CASSQFSGRPYNEQFF | TGTGCCAGCAGCCAATTTTCAGGGAGGCCCTACAATGAGCAGTTCTTC
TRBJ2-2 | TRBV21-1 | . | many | CASSKEGRLNTGELFF | TGTGCCAGCAGCAAAGAGGGGAGATTGAACACCGGGGAGCTGTTTTTT
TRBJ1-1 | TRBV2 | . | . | CASSESRGTEAFF | TGTGCCAGCAGTGAGTCTCGAGGGACTGAAGCTTTCTTT
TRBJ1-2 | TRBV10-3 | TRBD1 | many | CAISDVPGQGLFGYTF | TGTGCCATCAGTGACGTCCCGGGACAGGGTTTGTTTGGCTACACCTTC
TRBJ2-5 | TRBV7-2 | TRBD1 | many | CASSQGAQETQYF | TGTGCCAGCAGCCAGGGGGCCCAAGAGACCCAGTACTTC
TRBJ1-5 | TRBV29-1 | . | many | CSVSQGDQPQHF | TGCAGCGTTTCGCAGGGAGATCAGCCCCAGCATTTT
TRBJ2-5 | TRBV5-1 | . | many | CASSFYGQETQYF | TGCGCCAGCAGCTTTTACGGACAAGAGACCCAGTACTTC
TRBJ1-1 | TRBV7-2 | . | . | CASSLGQTGNTEAFF | TGTGCCAGCAGCTTAGGACAGACAGGGAACACTGAAGCTTTCTTT
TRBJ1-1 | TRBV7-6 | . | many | CASSRLGGQWNTEAFF | TGTGCCAGCAGCCGCCTGGGGGGGCAATGGAACACTGAAGCTTTCTTT
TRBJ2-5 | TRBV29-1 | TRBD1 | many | CSVSILPGQGRETQYF | TGCAGCGTTTCCATACTTCCGGGACAGGGGAGGGAGACCCAGTACTTC
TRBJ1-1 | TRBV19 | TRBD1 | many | CASSTLDREVPFTEAFF | TGTGCCAGTAGTACGTTAGACAGGGAAGTTCCCTTCACTGAAGCTTTCTTT
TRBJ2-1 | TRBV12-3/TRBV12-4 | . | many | CASSPPPDGGDEQFF | TGTGCCAGCAGTCCCCCCCCTGACGGTGGGGATGAGCAGTTCTTC
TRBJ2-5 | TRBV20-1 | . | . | CSARSGYGTQYF | TGCAGTGCTCGTAGCGGTTATGGGACCCAGTACTTC
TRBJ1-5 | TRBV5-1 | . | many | CASSLGGAGNQPQHF | TGCGCCAGCAGCCTAGGTGGGGCTGGCAATCAGCCCCAGCATTTT
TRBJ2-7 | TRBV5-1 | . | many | CASSLDQGRGSYEQYF | TGCGCCAGCAGCTTGGATCAGGGTCGGGGGTCCTACGAGCAGTACTTC
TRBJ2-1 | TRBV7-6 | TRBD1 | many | CASSHRDREDYEQFF | TGTGCCAGCAGCCACCGGGACAGGGAGGATTATGAGCAGTTCTTC
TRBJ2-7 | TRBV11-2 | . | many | CASSPEGARAYEQYF | TGTGCCAGCAGCCCCGAGGGCGCCAGAGCCTACGAGCAGTACTTC
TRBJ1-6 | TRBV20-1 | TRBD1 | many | CSASRDRNNSPLHF | TGCAGTGCTAGCCGGGACAGGAATAATTCACCCCTCCACTTT
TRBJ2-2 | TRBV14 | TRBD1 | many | CASSTWTGAGELFF | TGTGCCAGCAGCACCTGGACAGGGGCCGGGGAGCTGTTTTTT
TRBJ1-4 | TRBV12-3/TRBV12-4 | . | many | CASSLKGPTNEKLFF | TGTGCCAGCAGTTTGAAGGGACCAACTAATGAAAAACTGTTTTTT